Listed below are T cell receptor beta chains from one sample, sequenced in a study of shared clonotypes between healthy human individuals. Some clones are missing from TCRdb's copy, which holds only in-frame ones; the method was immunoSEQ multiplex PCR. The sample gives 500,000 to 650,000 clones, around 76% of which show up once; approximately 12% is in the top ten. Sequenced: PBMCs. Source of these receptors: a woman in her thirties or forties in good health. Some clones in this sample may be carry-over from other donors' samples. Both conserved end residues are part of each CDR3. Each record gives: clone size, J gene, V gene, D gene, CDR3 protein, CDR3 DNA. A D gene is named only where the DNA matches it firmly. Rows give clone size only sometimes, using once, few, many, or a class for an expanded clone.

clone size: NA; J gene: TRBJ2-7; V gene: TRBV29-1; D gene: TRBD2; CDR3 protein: CSARTSGVYEQYF; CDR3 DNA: TGCAGCGCTAGGACTAGCGGAGTCTACGAGCAGTACTTC
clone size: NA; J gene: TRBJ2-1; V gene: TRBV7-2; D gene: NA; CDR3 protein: CASSLVAADHDEQFF; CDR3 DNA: TGTGCCAGCAGCTTAGTGGCAGCGGACCACGATGAGCAGTTCTTC
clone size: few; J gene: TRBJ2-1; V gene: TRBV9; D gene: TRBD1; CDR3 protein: CASSVGQDNNEQFF; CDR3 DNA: TGTGCCAGCAGCGTTGGACAGGACAACAATGAGCAGTTCTTC
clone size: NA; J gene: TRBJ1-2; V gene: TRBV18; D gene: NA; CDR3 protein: CASSPRTAKDYGYTF; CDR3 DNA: TGTGCCAGCTCACCACGGACAGCTAAAGACTATGGCTACACCTTC
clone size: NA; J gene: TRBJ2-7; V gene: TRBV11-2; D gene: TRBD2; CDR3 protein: CASSLEGTSVFDEQYF; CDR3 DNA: TGTGCCAGCAGCTTAGAGGGGACTAGCGTTTTTGACGAGCAGTACTTC
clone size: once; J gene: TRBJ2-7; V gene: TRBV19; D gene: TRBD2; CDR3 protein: CASSMMGGSSYEQYF; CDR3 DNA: TGTGCCAGTAGTATGATGGGGGGGAGCTCCTACGAGCAGTACTTC
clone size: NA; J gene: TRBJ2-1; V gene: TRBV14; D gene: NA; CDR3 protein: CASSRTGALRYNEQFF; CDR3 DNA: TGTGCCAGCAGCAGAACGGGGGCGCTTCGGTACAATGAGCAGTTCTTC
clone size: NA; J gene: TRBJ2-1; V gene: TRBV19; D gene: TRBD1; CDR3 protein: CASSIGGGDEQFF; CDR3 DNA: TGTGCCAGTAGTATAGGAGGGGGCGATGAGCAGTTCTTC
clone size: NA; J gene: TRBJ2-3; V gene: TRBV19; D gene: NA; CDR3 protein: CASSIHPLRVSTDTQYF; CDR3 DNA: TGTGCCAGTAGTATACACCCCCTCAGGGTTAGCACAGATACGCAGTATTTT
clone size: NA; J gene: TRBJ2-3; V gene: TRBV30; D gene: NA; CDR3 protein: CAWSSQGTQYF; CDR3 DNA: TGTGCCTGGAGCTCCCAGGGTACGCAGTATTTT
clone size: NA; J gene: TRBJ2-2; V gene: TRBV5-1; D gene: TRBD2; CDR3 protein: CASSYLAGGNTGELFF; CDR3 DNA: TGCGCCAGCAGCTATCTAGCGGGAGGAAACACCGGGGAGCTGTTTTTT
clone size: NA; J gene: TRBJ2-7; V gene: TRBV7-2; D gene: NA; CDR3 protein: CASSLDGLRYEQYF; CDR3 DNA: TGTGCCAGCAGCTTAGATGGTCTACGATACGAGCAGTACTTC
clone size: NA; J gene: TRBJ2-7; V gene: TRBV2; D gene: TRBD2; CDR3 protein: CASSRTSGSYEQYF; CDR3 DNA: TGTGCCAGCAGCAGGACTAGCGGGAGCTACGAGCAGTACTTC
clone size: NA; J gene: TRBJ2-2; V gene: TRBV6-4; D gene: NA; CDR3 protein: CASSDQAATGELFF; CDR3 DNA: TGTGCCAGCAGTGACCAGGCGGCCACCGGGGAGCTGTTTTTT
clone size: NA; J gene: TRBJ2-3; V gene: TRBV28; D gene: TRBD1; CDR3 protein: CANRDRSTDTQYF; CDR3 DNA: TGTGCCAACCGGGACAGAAGCACAGATACGCAGTATTTT
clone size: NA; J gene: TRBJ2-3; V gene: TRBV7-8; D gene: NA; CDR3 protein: CASSFGFPTDTQYF; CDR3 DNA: TGTGCCAGCAGCTTCGGGTTCCCCACAGATACGCAGTATTTT
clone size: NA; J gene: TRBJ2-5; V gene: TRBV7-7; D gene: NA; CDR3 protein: CASSLGGVAHQETQYF; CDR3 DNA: TGTGCCAGCAGCTTAGGAGGGGTAGCACATCAAGAGACCCAGTACTTC
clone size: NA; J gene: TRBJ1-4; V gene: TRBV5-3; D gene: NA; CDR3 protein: CARPRGKTGEKLFF; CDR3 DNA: TGTGCCAGACCCCGGGGAAAAACCGGAGAAAAACTGTTTTTT
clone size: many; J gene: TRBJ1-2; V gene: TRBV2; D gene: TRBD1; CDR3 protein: CASRGTGSGYTF; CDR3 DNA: TGTGCCAGCAGGGGGACAGGGTCTGGCTACACCTTC
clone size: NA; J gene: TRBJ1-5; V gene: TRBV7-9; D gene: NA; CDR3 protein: CASSSSGAGGNQPQHF; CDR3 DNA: TGTGCCAGCAGCTCCTCCGGGGCAGGGGGCAATCAGCCCCAGCATTTT
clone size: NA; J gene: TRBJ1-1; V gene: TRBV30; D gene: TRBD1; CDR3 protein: CAGFGQVWTEAFF; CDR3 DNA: TGTGCCGGGTTTGGACAGGTATGGACTGAAGCTTTCTTT
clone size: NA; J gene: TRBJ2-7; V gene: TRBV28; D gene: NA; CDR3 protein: CASSSGQNYEQYF; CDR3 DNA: TGTGCCAGCAGTTCTGGACAGAACTACGAGCAGTACTTC
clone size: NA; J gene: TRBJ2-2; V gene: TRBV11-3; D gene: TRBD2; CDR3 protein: CASSPGTSGNTGELFF; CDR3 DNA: TGTGCCAGCAGCCCCGGGACTAGCGGGAACACCGGGGAGCTGTTTTTT
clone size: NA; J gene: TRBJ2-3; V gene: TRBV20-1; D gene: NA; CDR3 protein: CSASHTDTQYF; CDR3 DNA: TGCAGTGCCTCACACACAGATACGCAGTATTTT
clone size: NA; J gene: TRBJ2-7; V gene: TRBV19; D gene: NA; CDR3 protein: CASSISGREYEQYF; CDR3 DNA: TGTGCCAGTAGTATCTCCGGGAGAGAATACGAGCAGTACTTC
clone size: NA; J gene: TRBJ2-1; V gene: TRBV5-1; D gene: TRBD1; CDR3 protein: CASSVQPGTGDEQFF; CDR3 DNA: TGCGCCAGCAGCGTACAACCGGGGACAGGGGATGAGCAGTTCTTC
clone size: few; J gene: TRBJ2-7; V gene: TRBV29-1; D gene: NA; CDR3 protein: CSPRGDEQYF; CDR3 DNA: TGCAGCCCCAGGGGAGACGAGCAGTACTTC
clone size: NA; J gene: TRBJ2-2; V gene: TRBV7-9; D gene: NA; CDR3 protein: CASSPAGGELFF; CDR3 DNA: TGTGCCAGCAGCCCCGCCGGCGGGGAGCTGTTTTTT
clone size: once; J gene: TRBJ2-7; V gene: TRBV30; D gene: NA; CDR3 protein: CAWSREDEQYF; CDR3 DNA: TGTGCCTGGAGTCGAGAGGACGAGCAGTACTTC
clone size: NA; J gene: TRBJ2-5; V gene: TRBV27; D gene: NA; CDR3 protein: CASSGSSPYQETQYF; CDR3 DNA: TGTGCCAGCAGCGGGAGTTCTCCCTACCAAGAGACCCAGTACTTC
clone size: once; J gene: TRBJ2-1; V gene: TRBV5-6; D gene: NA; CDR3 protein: CASSLGGAPRTEQFF; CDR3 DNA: TGTGCCAGCAGCTTGGGAGGGGCCCCTCGGACTGAGCAGTTCTTC
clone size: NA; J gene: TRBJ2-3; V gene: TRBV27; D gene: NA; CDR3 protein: CASKRATSTDTQYF; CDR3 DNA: TGTGCCAGCAAGCGTGCAACTAGCACAGATACGCAGTATTTT
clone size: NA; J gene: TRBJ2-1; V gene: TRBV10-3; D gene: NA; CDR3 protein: CAISVGSVGNEQFF; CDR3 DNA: TGTGCCATCAGTGTGGGGTCTGTAGGCAATGAGCAGTTCTTC
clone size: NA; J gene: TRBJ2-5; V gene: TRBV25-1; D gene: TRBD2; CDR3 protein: CASSDGLAGEETQYF; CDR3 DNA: TGTGCCAGCAGTGACGGACTAGCGGGTGAAGAGACCCAGTACTTC
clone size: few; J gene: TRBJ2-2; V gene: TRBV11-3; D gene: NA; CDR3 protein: CASSQGPNTGELFF; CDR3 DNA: TGTGCCAGCAGTCAGGGGCCGAACACCGGGGAGCTGTTTTTT
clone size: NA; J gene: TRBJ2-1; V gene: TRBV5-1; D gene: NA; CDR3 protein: CASSLDGFQNNEQFF; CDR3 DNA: TGCGCCAGCAGCTTAGATGGCTTCCAAAACAATGAGCAGTTCTTC
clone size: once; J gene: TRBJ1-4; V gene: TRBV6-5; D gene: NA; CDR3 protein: CASREPSLEKLFF; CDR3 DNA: TGTGCCAGCAGGGAACCTTCACTTGAAAAACTGTTTTTT
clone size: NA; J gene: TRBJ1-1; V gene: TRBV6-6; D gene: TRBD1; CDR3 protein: CASSEYRGLAFF; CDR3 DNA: TGTGCCAGCAGCGAGTACAGGGGGCTGGCTTTCTTT
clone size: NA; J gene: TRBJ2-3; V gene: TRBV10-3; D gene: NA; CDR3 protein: CAISDAREDTQYF; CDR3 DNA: TGTGCCATCAGTGACGCTAGGGAGGATACGCAGTATTTT
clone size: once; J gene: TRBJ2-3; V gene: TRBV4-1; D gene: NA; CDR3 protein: CASSQANSGTDTQYF; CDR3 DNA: TGCGCCAGCAGCCAAGCGAATAGCGGAACAGATACGCAGTATTTT
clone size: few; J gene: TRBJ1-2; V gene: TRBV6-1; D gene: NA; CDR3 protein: CASSDLGGRGGGYTF; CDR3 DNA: TGTGCCAGCAGTGATCTAGGGGGTAGGGGTGGTGGCTACACCTTC
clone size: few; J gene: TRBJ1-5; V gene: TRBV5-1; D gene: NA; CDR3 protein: CASSLDGNSNQPQHF; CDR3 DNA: TGCGCCAGCAGCCTGGACGGGAATAGCAATCAGCCCCAGCATTTT
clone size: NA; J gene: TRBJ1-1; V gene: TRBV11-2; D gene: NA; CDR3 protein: CASSLGRGTEAFF; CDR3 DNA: TGTGCCAGCAGCTTGGGGAGGGGCACTGAAGCTTTCTTT
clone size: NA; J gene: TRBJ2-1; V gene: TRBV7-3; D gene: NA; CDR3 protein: CASSLAGTGNEQFF; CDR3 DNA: TGTGCCAGCAGCTTAGCGGGAACGGGCAATGAGCAGTTCTTC
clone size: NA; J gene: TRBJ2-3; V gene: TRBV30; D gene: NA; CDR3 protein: CAWSVGGARESTQYF; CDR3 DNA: TGTGCCTGGAGTGTAGGGGGGGCGCGGGAATCGACGCAGTATTTT
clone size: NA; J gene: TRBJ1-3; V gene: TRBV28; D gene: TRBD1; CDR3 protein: CASSPPDRVRNTIYF; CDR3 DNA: TGTGCCAGCAGTCCCCCGGACAGGGTACGAAACACCATATATTTT
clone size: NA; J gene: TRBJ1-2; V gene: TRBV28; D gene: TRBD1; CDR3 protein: CASKQQGTDYGYTF; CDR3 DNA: TGTGCCAGCAAGCAACAGGGGACAGACTATGGCTACACCTTC
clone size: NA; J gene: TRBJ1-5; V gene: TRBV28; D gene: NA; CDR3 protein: CASRGYSIGRDNQPQHF; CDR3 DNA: TGTGCCAGCAGAGGGTATTCGATCGGCAGGGACAATCAGCCCCAGCATTTT
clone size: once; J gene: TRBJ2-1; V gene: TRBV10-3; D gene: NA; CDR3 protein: CAISEDRSANEQFF; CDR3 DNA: TGTGCCATCAGTGAAGACAGGTCGGCCAATGAGCAGTTCTTC
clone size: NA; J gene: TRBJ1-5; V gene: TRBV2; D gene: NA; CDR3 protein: CASSGGLGQPQHF; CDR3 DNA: TGTGCCAGCAGTGGGGGGCTGGGCCAGCCCCAGCATTTT
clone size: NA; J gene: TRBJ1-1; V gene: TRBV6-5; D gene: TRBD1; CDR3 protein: CASSLGQGATEAFF; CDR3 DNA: TGTGCCAGCAGTTTGGGACAGGGGGCGACTGAAGCTTTCTTT
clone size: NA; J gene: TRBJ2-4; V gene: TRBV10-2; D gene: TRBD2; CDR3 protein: CASGLAGAAKNIQYF; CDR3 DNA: TGCGCCTCCGGACTAGCGGGAGCGGCCAAAAACATTCAGTACTTC